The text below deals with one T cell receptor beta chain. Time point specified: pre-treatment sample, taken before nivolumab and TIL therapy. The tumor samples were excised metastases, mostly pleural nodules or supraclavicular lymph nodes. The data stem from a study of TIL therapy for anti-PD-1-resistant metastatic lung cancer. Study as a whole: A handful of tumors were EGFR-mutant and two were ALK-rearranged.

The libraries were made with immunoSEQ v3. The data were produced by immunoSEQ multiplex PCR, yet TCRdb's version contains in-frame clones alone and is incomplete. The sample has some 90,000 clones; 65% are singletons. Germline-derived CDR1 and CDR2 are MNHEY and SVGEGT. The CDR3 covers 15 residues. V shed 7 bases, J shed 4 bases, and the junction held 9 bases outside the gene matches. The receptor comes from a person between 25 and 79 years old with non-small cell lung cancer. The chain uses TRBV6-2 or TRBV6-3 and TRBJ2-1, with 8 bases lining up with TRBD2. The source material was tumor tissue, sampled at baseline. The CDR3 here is CASTPRLAGYNEQFF. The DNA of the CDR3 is TGTGCCAGCACCCCGCGGCTAGCGGGTTACAATGAGCAGTTCTTC.